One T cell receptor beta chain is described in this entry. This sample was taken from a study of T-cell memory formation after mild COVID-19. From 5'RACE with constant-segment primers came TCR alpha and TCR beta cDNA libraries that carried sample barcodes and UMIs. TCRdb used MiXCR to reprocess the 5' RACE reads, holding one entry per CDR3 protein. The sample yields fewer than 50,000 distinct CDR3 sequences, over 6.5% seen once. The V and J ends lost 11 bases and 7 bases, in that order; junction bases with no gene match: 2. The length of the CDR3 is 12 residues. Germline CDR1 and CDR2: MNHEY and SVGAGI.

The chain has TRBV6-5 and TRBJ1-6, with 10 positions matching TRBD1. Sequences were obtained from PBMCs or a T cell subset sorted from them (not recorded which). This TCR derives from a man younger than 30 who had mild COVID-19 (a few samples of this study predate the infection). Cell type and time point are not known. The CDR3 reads CAGTGENSPLHF. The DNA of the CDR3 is TGTGCCGGGACAGGGGAAAATTCACCCCTCCACTTT.